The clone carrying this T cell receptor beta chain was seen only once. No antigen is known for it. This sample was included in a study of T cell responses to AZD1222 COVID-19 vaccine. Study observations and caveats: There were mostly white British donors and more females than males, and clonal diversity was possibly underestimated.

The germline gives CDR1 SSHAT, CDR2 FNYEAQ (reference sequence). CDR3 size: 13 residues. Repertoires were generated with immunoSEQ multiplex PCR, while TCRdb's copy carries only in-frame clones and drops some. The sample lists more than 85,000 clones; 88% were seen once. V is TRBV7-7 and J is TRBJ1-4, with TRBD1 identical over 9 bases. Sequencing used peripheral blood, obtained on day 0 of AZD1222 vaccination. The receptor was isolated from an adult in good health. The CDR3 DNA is TGTGCTATAGGGACAGGGAGAAATGAAAAACTGTTTTTT. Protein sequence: CAIGTGRNEKLFF. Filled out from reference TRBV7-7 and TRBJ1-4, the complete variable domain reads GAGVSQSPRYKVTKRGQDVTLRCDPISSHATLYWYQQALGQGPEFLTYFNYEAQPDKSGLPSDRFSAERPEGSISTLTIQRTEQRDSAMYRCAIGTGRNEKLFFGSGTQLSVL.